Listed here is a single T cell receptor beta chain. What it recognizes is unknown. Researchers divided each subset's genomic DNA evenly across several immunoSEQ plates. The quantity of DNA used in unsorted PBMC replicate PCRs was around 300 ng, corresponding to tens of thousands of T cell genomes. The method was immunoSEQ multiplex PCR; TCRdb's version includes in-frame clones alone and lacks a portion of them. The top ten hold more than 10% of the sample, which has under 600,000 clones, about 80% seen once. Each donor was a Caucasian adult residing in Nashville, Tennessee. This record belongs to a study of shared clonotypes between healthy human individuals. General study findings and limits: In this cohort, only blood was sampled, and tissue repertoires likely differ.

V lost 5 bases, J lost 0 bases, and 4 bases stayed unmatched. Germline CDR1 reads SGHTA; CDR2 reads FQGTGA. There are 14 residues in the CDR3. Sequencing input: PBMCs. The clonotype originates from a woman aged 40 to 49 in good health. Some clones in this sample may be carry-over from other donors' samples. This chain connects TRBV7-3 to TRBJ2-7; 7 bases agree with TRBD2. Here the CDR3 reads CASSPSGPSYEQYF. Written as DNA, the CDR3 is TGTGCCAGCAGCCCTAGCGGACCCTCCTACGAGCAGTACTTC. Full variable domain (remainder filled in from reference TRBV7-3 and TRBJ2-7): GAGVSQTPSNKVTEKGKYVELRCDPISGHTALYWYRQSLGQGPEFLIYFQGTGAADDSGLPNDRFFAVRPEGSVSTLKIQRTERGDSAVYLCASSPSGPSYEQYFGPGTRLTVT.